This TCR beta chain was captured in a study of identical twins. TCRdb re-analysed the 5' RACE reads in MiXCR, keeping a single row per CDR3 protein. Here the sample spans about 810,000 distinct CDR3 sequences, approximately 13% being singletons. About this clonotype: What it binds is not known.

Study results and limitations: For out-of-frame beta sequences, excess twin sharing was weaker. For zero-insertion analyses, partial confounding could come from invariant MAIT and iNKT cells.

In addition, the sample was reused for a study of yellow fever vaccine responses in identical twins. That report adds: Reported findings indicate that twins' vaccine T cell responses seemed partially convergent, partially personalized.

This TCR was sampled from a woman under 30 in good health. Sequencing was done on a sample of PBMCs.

The CDR3 DNA follows: TGCGCCAGCAGCTGGGGGACAGGGGGCGCAGCCCCAGATACGCAGTATTTT. Protein: CASSWGTGGAAPDTQYF. The V call is TRBV5-1, the J call TRBJ2-3; the match to TRBD1 covers 12 bases. Germline V gene data show CDR1 as SGHRS and CDR2 as YFSETQ. Losses at the gene ends were 3 bases for V and 4 bases for J; bases not matched to a gene: 9. The CDR3 loop spans 17 amino acids.